A single sample gave rise to the 4 T cell receptor beta chains below, sequenced in a study of shared clonotypes between healthy human individuals. TCRdb's table, derived via immunoSEQ multiplex PCR, lists solely in-frame clones and lacks some. This table holds more than 550,000 clones, 72% found once. The sequenced sample consisted of memory CD4+ T cells sorted from blood. Subset indicated: CD45RA-negative fraction. The receptors originated from a woman under 40 in good health.

This clone was seen a handful of times. The chain recombines TRBV7-2 with TRBJ2-2; 13 bases align to TRBD2. The CDR3 is 15 amino acids. Per the germline V gene, CDR1 is SGHTA and CDR2 is FQGNSA. With 5 bases clipped from V and 7 bases from J, the junction kept 4 bases outside the gene matches. CDR3 protein: CASSTSGRGHGELFF. The CDR3 coding sequence is TGTGCCAGCAGCACTAGCGGGAGGGGTCACGGGGAGCTGTTTTTT.

This clone has a count of ten or more. The chain employs TRBV7-9 and TRBJ2-7, with 7 positions matching TRBD1. The CDR3 totals 14 residues. J lost 5 bases, V lost 1 base, and 5 bases had no gene match. Germline values: CDR1 SEHNR, CDR2 FQNEAQ (reference sequence). The CDR3 loop is CASSLDRGSHEQYF. DNA of the CDR3: TGTGCCAGCAGCTTAGACAGGGGAAGCCACGAGCAGTACTTC.

This clone has a count of ten or more. This sample also contains other DNA sequences that code for the same CDR3. This sequence joins TRBV7-7 and TRBJ2-2; D not resolved. V lost 5 bases and J 5 bases, leaving 9 bases between the germline ends. Germline V gives CDR1 SSHAT, CDR2 FNYEAQ (reference sequence). This CDR3 has 13 residues. CDR3 bases: TGTGCCAGCAGCCCTAGGCGGACCGGGGAGCTGTTTTTT. Protein product: CASSPRRTGELFF.

The sample holds many counts of this clone. The chain links TRBV18 to TRBJ2-4; TRBD1 or TRBD2 may be the D gene (6 bases each). The CDR3 is 12 amino acids. Germline V gene sequence: CDR1 KGHSH, CDR2 LQKENI. V lost 3 bases, J lost 9 bases, and 9 bases lay in between. This chain's CDR3 is CASSPGGSIQYF. The CDR3 DNA follows: TGTGCCAGCTCACCCGGGGGCAGCATTCAGTACTTC.